This T cell receptor beta chain was sequenced in a study of T cells in Graves' hyperthyroidism and ophthalmopathy. The investigators amplified TCR beta CDR3 regions from RNA transcripts. A set of HTBI primers served as the primers for a first-round RT-PCR of the TCR CDR3. TCRdb called the multiplex PCR reads again in MiXCR, with one record for every CDR3 protein. The sample contains 560,000 or so distinct CDR3 sequences, 35% to 55% of which appear only once. As concerns this clonotype: Its cognate antigen is unknown.

Overall study results and limits: Before onset, ophthalmopathy was predicted by the model a median approximately 6.6 months earlier.

CDR3 length: 12 residues. CDR1 is DFQATT, CDR2 SNEGSKA, per germline (reference sequence). Trimming removed 8 bases from V and 4 bases from J, with 14 bases in between. Participants, patients aged 18 to 65, had newly diagnosed hyperthyroidism with a duration under 2 months. The study left out patients who had uncontrolled infection, other autoimmune disease, pregnancy or lactation. Diagnoses were established using clinical symptoms, serum thyroxine and TRAb, thyroid ultrasound and orbital computed tomography. This clonotype was sampled from a woman younger than 35 with Graves' hyperthyroidism. This chain connects TRBV20-1 to TRBJ1-2; no definite D call. Sequenced: peripheral blood or thyroid tissue (not recorded which). The CDR3 DNA reads TGCAGTCTCTCCCGGGTTCCCTATGGCTACACCTTC. Its protein product is CSLSRVPYGYTF.